One sample yielded the 26 T cell receptor beta chains listed below, sequenced in a study of blood T cells in healthy people across ages. Sample-barcoded 5' priming and a J-beta primer mix drove a second PCR of about 6 to 11 cycles. A single record per CDR3 protein comes from TCRdb applying MiXCR to the 5' RACE reads. The sample holds 1.5 million to 2 million distinct CDR3 sequences, over 25% seen once. Specimen: blood. The receptor set was obtained from a woman under 40 in good health.

This clonotype has only a few counts. The chain links TRBV7-9 to TRBJ1-1; a weak D match, TRBD1 (6 bases). The CDR3 is made up of 13 amino acids. Trimming pared 5 bases from V and 5 bases from J, leaving 12 bases between. CDR1 and CDR2 from the germline V gene are SEHNR and FQNEAQ (reference sequence). For the CDR3, the DNA is TGTGCCAGCAGCCCGTCTACAGGGACTGAAGCTTTCTTT. Amino acid sequence: CASSPSTGTEAFF.

The chain carries TRBV7-6 and TRBJ2-5, with D hard to call. This CDR3 region has 14 residues. The germline V gene has CDR1 SGHVS and CDR2 FNYEAQ. The V end was cut by 5 bases, the J end by 5 bases, with 15 bases between. The CDR3 sequence: CASSPGWVGETQYF. DNA for the CDR3: TGTGCCAGCAGCCCGGGCTGGGTTGGGGAGACCCAGTACTTC.

A few counts support this clonotype. The J gene is TRBJ2-7, the V gene TRBV4-3, with unresolved D. Germline CDR1 reads LGHNA; CDR2 reads YSLEER. The ends were cut back, 1 base at V and 6 bases at J, with 10 bases in the middle. The CDR3 contains 13 residues. This chain's CDR3 is CASSQGLSGEQYF. In nucleotides, the CDR3 is TGCGCCAGCAGCCAAGGACTTTCAGGCGAGCAGTACTTC.

The chain couples TRBV7-2 to TRBJ2-2; weak D call: TRBD2 (5 bases). Trimming pared 4 bases from V and 7 bases from J, leaving 13 bases between. From germline, CDR1 is SGHTA and CDR2 FQGNSA. The CDR3 is 14 amino acids. The CDR3 DNA follows: TGTGCCAGCAGCTGGTGGGAGAGCGGCGGGGAGCTGTTTTTT. Translation gives CASSWWESGGELFF. The variable domain in full, completed from reference TRBV7-2 and TRBJ2-2, reads GAGVSQSPSNKVTEKGKDVELRCDPISGHTALYWYRQSLGQGLEFLIYFQGNSAPDKSGLPSDRFSAERTGGSVSTLTIQRTQQEDSAVYLCASSWWESGGELFFGEGSRLTVL.

This clonotype was seen more than once but under ten times. This chain joins TRBV20-1 and TRBJ1-5; D remains ambiguous. Trimming cost V 5 bases and J 5 bases, with 13 bases left between them. This CDR3 contains 13 residues. From germline, CDR1 is DFQATT and CDR2 SNEGSKA (reference sequence). As DNA, the CDR3 is TGCAGTGCTCGCCCCAACGGGGATCAGCCCCAGCATTTT. Residues: CSARPNGDQPQHF.

This clonotype turned up a few times. One junction end disagrees with the germline gene, perhaps due to a read error. The chain carries TRBV20-1 and TRBJ2-1; D tentatively reads TRBD1 or TRBD2 (6 bases each). This CDR3 region has 16 residues. Germline V gives CDR1 DFQATT, CDR2 SNEGSKA (reference sequence). This CDR3 is CSAPGVAESSYNGQFF. CDR3 bases: TGCAGTGCGCCAGGGGTAGCGGAGTCCTCCTACAATGGGCAGTTCTTC.

This clonotype was detected ten times or more. This CDR3 reads CASSVSPRGQGETQYF. CDR3 sequence (DNA): TGTGCCAGCAGCGTATCCCCACGGGGACAGGGAGAGACCCAGTACTTC. The chain has TRBV9 and TRBJ2-5; 9 bases align to TRBD1. The trim removed 1 base at V and 4 bases at J, leaving 8 bases unmatched. Germline V gene lookup returns CDR1 SGDLS and CDR2 YYNGEE. The CDR3 runs to 16 residues. The full variable domain, rest sourced from reference TRBV9 and TRBJ2-5, is DSGVTQTPKHLITATGQRVTLRCSPRSGDLSVYWYQQSLDQGLQFLIQYYNGEERAKGNILERFSAQQFPDLHSELNLSSLELGDSALYFCASSVSPRGQGETQYFGPGTRLLVL.

This clonotype was detected only a few times. This chain connects TRBV20-1 to TRBJ1-2; the D gene is possibly TRBD1 (6 bases). The CDR3 runs 13 residues. The ends were cut back, 5 bases at V and 3 bases at J, with 13 bases in the middle. Germline-derived CDR1 and CDR2 are DFQATT and SNEGSKA (reference sequence). The CDR3 sequence: CSAVGGADYGYTF. The CDR3 DNA is TGCAGTGCTGTCGGGGGCGCCGACTATGGCTACACCTTC.

This clonotype was recorded a few times. The rearrangement uses TRBV20-1 and TRBJ2-7; 12 positions match TRBD2. After removal of 2 bases from V and 6 bases from J, the junction contained 14 bases not matched to a gene. The CDR3 spans 17 residues. Germline V CDR1 and CDR2: DFQATT, SNEGSKA (reference sequence). The CDR3 loop is CSARIALGLAGGPEQYF. As DNA, the CDR3 is TGCAGTGCTAGAATTGCTTTGGGGCTAGCGGGAGGGCCCGAGCAGTACTTC.

This clonotype was counted a few times. The genes are TRBV30 and TRBJ1-2; D is uncertain. This CDR3 is 13 amino acids long. Germline loops: CDR1 GTSNPN, CDR2 SVGIG (reference sequence). V was pared by 8 bases and J by 4 bases, with 17 bases between. The CDR3 sequence is CAGAAAFSYGYTF. CDR3 DNA sequence: TGTGCCGGTGCGGCAGCCTTCTCCTATGGCTACACCTTC.

The chain couples TRBV18 to TRBJ1-6; 11 nucleotides align to TRBD1. The CDR3 runs 15 residues. From germline, CDR1 is KGHSH and CDR2 LQKENI. Trimming removed 3 bases from V and 10 bases from J; junction bases left unmatched: 5. The CDR3 coding sequence is TGTGCCAGCTCACCCGGGACAGGGGGTCGGTCACCCCTCCACTTT. Its protein product is CASSPGTGGRSPLHF.

The J gene is TRBJ1-2, the V gene TRBV15; no firm D call. Trimming removed 0 bases at V and 5 bases at J, with 7 bases between. The CDR3 has 13 residues. Germline CDR1 and CDR2: LNHNV and YYDKDF (reference sequence). CDR3 loop: CATSREIEYGYTF. The CDR3 region has the DNA TGTGCCACCAGCAGAGAAATAGAATATGGCTACACCTTC.

The V and J genes are TRBV29-1 and TRBJ1-2, with TRBD1 identical over 11 bases. The V segment lost 7 bases and the J segment 1 base; nucleotides outside the gene matches: 14. The CDR3 runs to 17 residues. Germline-derived CDR1 and CDR2 are SQVTM and ANQGSEA. The CDR3 loop reads CSGSGTGGKGDNYGYTF. CDR3 DNA sequence: TGCAGCGGCTCCGGGACAGGGGGTAAAGGAGATAACTATGGCTACACCTTC.

The table lists this clonotype with many counts. The chain employs TRBV7-9 and TRBJ2-7, with D unclear. This CDR3 is built from 15 residues. Germline CDR1 SEHNR, CDR2 FQNEAQ (reference sequence). V lost 5 bases to trimming and J lost 3 bases, with 17 bases between them. The CDR3 sequence: CASSPPRDWRYEQYF. In DNA, the CDR3 is TGTGCCAGCAGCCCCCCCCGTGACTGGCGCTACGAGCAGTACTTC. Complete variable domain (other parts from reference TRBV7-9 and TRBJ2-7): DTGVSQNPRHKITKRGQNVTFRCDPISEHNRLYWYRQTLGQGPEFLTYFQNEAQLEKSRLLSDRFSAERPKGSFSTLEIQRTEQGDSAMYLCASSPPRDWRYEQYFGPGTRLTVT.

The J gene is TRBJ2-7, the V gene TRBV30; TRBD1 matches at 8 bases. The CDR3 runs 14 residues. Germline CDR1 GTSNPN, CDR2 SVGIG (reference sequence). The junction had 12 bases not matched to a gene; V was cut back by 5 bases and J by 6 bases. The CDR3 is CAWSTGTGPSEQYF. The CDR3, as DNA: TGTGCCTGGTCTACCGGGACAGGCCCCAGCGAGCAGTACTTC.

The chain combines TRBV3-1 with TRBJ1-2; D is undetermined. Germline lookup yields CDR1 LGHDT and CDR2 YNNKEL (reference sequence). CDR3 length equals 14 residues. V lost 3 bases and J lost 7, with 15 bases in between. The CDR3 loop reads CASSQRAESSGYTF. In DNA form, the CDR3 reads TGTGCCAGCAGCCAGCGGGCGGAGTCGAGTGGCTACACCTTC.

This clonotype was observed once. The J gene is TRBJ1-5, the V gene TRBV6-2 or TRBV6-3, with 8 bases matching TRBD1. V dropped 7 bases and J dropped 7; count of bases not matched to a gene: 3. The CDR3 runs 12 residues. Germline V gene lookup returns CDR1 MNHEY and CDR2 SVGEGT. Here the CDR3 DNA reads TGTGCCAGCACCGACAGGGGCCAGCCCCAGCATTTT. Protein product: CASTDRGQPQHF.

Points on this clonotype: This clone may be a read error of a much larger clone one base away. This sequence joins TRBV7-2 and TRBJ2-1, with D possibly matching TRBD2 (5 bases). This CDR3 contains 13 residues. Germline CDR1 reads SGHTA; CDR2 reads FQGNSA. The germline V and J ends were trimmed by 5 bases and 10 bases, with 15 bases remaining between them. CDR3 DNA: TGTGCCAGCAGCCCCCGGGGTAGCAAAGAGCAGTTCTTC. It codes for CASSPRGSKEQFF.

On this clonotype: One end of the junction does not line up with germline, which may come from a read error. The chain joins TRBV5-1 to TRBJ1-1, with D uncertain. Germline V gene lookup returns CDR1 SGHRS and CDR2 YFSETQ. The CDR3 extends over 15 amino acids. The CDR3, as DNA: TGCGCCAGCCGCTTGGGAGGATTTCAGAACACTGAAGCTTTCTTT. Protein: CASRLGGFQNTEAFF. The whole variable domain, remainder taken from reference TRBV5-1 and TRBJ1-1, is KAGVTQTPRYLIKTRGQQVTLSCSPISGHRSVSWYQQTPGQGLQFLFEYFSETQRNKGNFPGRFSGRQFSNSRSEMNVSTLELGDSALYLCASRLGGFQNTEAFFGQGTRLTVV.

This clonotype has a handful of counts. The chain links TRBV29-1 to TRBJ2-5; perhaps TRBD1 as D (6 bases). The V and J ends lost 6 bases and 1 base respectively, with 9 bases between them. The CDR3 has 12 residues. Germline CDR1 is SQVTM and CDR2 is ANQGSEA. The CDR3 DNA reads as TGCAGCGTCGACAGGATCCAAGAGACCCAGTACTTC. It codes for CSVDRIQETQYF. Drawing the rest from reference TRBV29-1 and TRBJ2-5, the complete variable domain is SAVISQKPSRDICQRGTSLTIQCQVDSQVTMMFWYRQQPGQSLTLIATANQGSEATYESGFVIDKFPISRPNLTFSTLTVSNMSPEDSSIYLCSVDRIQETQYFGPGTRLLVL.

DNA for the CDR3: TGTGCCAGCAGCTTAGCCCAGGACAGGGTTTATACGCAGTATTTT. Protein: CASSLAQDRVYTQYF. The V and J genes are TRBV7-9 and TRBJ2-3; TRBD1 matches at 8 bases. Trimming cost V 0 bases and J 7 bases; bases outside gene matches: 6. The V gene's germline CDR1 is SEHNR and CDR2 FQNEAQ (reference sequence). The CDR3 is made up of 15 amino acids. The variable domain in full, completed from reference TRBV7-9 and TRBJ2-3, reads DTGVSQNPRHKITKRGQNVTFRCDPISEHNRLYWYRQTLGQGPEFLTYFQNEAQLEKSRLLSDRFSAERPKGSFSTLEIQRTEQGDSAMYLCASSLAQDRVYTQYFGPGTRLTVL.

J is TRBJ2-3 and V is TRBV7-9; D perhaps matches TRBD1 (5 bases). This CDR3 is 15 amino acids long. Between the trimmed V and J ends, which lost 5 bases and 6 bases, there was a span of 18 bases. The germline V gene has CDR1 SEHNR and CDR2 FQNEAQ (reference sequence). As DNA, the CDR3 is TGTGCCAGCAGCCCTACGGCTGAAAAGGGGGATACGCAGTATTTT. Residues: CASSPTAEKGDTQYF.

Of note for this clonotype: A read error is possible here, since a much larger clone lies one base away. The rearrangement links TRBV12-3 or TRBV12-4 to TRBJ2-6; D assignment may be TRBD1 or TRBD2 (5 bases each). The CDR3 is 15 amino acids. CDR3 residues: CASTTSGSGANVPTF. The CDR3 nucleotides read TGTGCCAGCACTACAAGCGGCTCTGGGGCCAACGTCCCGACTTTC.

This rearrangement joins TRBV14 to TRBJ2-3, with D uncertain. CDR3 length: 13 amino acids. The V gene lost 0 bases and the J gene lost 4 bases, with 5 bases spanning the gap. The V gene's germline CDR1 is SGHDN and CDR2 FVKESK. The CDR3: CASSQENPDTQYF. CDR3 sequence (DNA): TGTGCCAGCAGCCAAGAGAACCCAGATACGCAGTATTTT. The complete variable domain, with remaining parts taken from reference TRBV14 and TRBJ2-3, reads EAGVTQFPSHSVIEKGQTVTLRCDPISGHDNLYWYRRVMGKEIKFLLHFVKESKQDESGMPNNRFLAERTGGTYSTLKVQPAELEDSGVYFCASSQENPDTQYFGPGTRLTVL.

This clonotype was seen ten or more times. The V gene is TRBV5-6, the J gene TRBJ2-5; TRBD1 aligns across 9 bases. The germline CDR1 and CDR2 sequences are SGHDT and YYEEEE. This CDR3 contains 16 residues. The J segment lost 3 bases and the V segment lost 0 bases, leaving 6 bases of the junction unmatched. The CDR3: CASSLGTGVSKETQYF. In DNA, the CDR3 is TGTGCCAGCAGCTTGGGGACAGGGGTTTCAAAAGAGACCCAGTACTTC.

This clonotype occurred many times. This rearrangement joins TRBV6-2 or TRBV6-3 to TRBJ2-7, with 9 bases that match TRBD2. The CDR3 consists of 15 residues. Germline lookup yields CDR1 MNHEY and CDR2 SVGEGT. The junction had 4 bases not matched to a gene; V was cut back by 4 bases and J by 0 bases. The chain's CDR3 is CASSSTSGPSYEQYF. The CDR3 nucleotides read TGTGCCAGCAGTTCGACTAGCGGACCCTCCTACGAGCAGTACTTC.